The clone carrying this T cell receptor beta chain has more than one count but fewer than ten. Its antigen is not known. A template switching step contributed a universal primer site, while unique molecular identifiers were present in the cDNA. In TCRdb, the 5' RACE reads were re-called with MiXCR into one record per CDR3 protein. The profile covers 1.5 million to 2 million distinct CDR3 sequences, with 25% to 35% appearing a single time and approximately 0.25% taken by the ten largest. The entry originates in a study of identical twins. Overall study findings and caveats: Not following the same donors, the study drew its conclusions from cross-sectional statistical analysis.

The CDR3 has 13 residues. V gave up 3 bases and J gave up 8 bases, with 14 bases separating them. The sample was cord blood. The clonotype was recovered from a newborn girl in good health. The chain uses TRBV12-3 or TRBV12-4 and TRBJ2-7; D might be TRBD1 (6 bases). The chain's CDR3 is CASSFQGNTKQYF. As DNA, the CDR3 is TGTGCCAGCAGTTTCCAGGGGAATACCAAGCAGTACTTC.